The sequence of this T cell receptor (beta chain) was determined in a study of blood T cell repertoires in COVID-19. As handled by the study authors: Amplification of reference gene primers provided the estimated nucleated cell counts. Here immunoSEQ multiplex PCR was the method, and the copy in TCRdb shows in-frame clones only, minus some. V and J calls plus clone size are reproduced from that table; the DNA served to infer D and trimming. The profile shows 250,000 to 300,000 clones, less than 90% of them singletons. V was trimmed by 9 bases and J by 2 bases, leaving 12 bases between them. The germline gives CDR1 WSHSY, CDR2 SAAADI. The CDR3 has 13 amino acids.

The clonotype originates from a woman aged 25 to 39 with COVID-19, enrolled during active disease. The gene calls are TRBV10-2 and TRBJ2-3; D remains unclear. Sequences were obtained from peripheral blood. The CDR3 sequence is CASVEEYTDTQYF. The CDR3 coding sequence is TGCGCCAGTGTAGAAGAATACACAGATACGCAGTATTTT.